The present TCR beta chain was sequenced within a study of beta chain features in type 1 diabetes. Study-wide points: PCR might show a preference for shorter templates, equally across patients and controls. Patients with Type 1 diabetes showed moderately but significantly shorter TCRB CDR3s in all four CD4+ subsets.

This CDR3 comprises 14 residues. The trim removed 4 bases at V and 4 bases at J, leaving 6 bases unmatched. Germline V lookup: CDR1 SGHNT, CDR2 YYREEE (reference sequence). Of note for this clone: The target antigen is unknown.

Sort purity for all populations was recorded as exceeding 98%. Expressed TCRB transcripts were sequenced after all isolated RNA was converted to cDNA. Sequenced by immunoSEQ multiplex PCR; TCRdb stores in-frame clones only, minus some. This sample has roughly 150,000 clones, with 7.8% found just once. Specimen: central memory CD4+ T cells from blood. The sequence came from a woman in her thirties or forties with type 1 diabetes. V is TRBV5-4 and J is TRBJ2-7; TRBD1 matches 9 bases. The CDR3 DNA sequence: TGTGCCAGCAGCCGGAAGGACAGGGGTTACGAGCAGTACTTC. This codes for CASSRKDRGYEQYF.